This TCR beta chain was identified during a study of CD8 T cells in Susac syndrome. An input of about 0.45 to 1 ug of RNA was subjected to reverse transcription using random hexamers. TCRdb analysed the immunoSEQ multiplex PCR reads with MiXCR anew, one entry per CDR3 protein. This table has 100,000 to 150,000 distinct CDR3 sequences, 90% to 95% appearing once. The authors carried out high-throughput sequencing of TCR beta. They applied it to CD8+ and CD4+ T cells obtained from blood. While serving as controls, healthy donors were matched for age and sex. In regard to this clonotype: The antigen is undetermined.

Trimming took off 3 bases at V and 10 bases at J, with 16 bases between the two ends. CDR1 is SGHDT and CDR2 is YYEEEE in the germline V gene. The CDR3 is 14 residues long. Study observations and caveats: The TCR sequencing and HLA analysis in the study involved a relatively small number of individuals, as the study acknowledged.

The receptor was derived from a human donor in good health. The sequenced sample consisted of CD4+ T cells from PBMCs. The rearrangement links TRBV5-6 to TRBJ1-4; tentatively, D is TRBD1 (5 bases). In nucleotides, the CDR3 is TGTGCCAGCAGCTACTCGGGGGTTGAGGGAAAACTGTTTTTT. It specifies CASSYSGVEGKLFF.